The 10 T cell receptor beta chains below come from one sample, sequenced in a study of blood T cell repertoires in COVID-19. Generated by immunoSEQ multiplex PCR, the TCRdb table keeps only in-frame clones and is missing some. The repertoire consists of about 240,000 clones, with approximately 87% occurring once and the leading ten covering 5.5% to 6.5%. The sequencing input was peripheral blood. These receptors were taken from a man aged 60 to 75 with acute or convalescent COVID-19.

The CDR3 DNA sequence: TGTGCCAGCAGCTTAGTTCCGGCGGGGGTCACTGAAGCTTTCTTT. Protein product: CASSLVPAGVTEAFF. The chain carries TRBV11-3 and TRBJ1-1; a possible D gene is TRBD1 (5 bases). V lost 1 base and J lost 4, with 13 bases in between. Germline CDR1 and CDR2: SGHNT and YENEEA. The length of the CDR3 is 15 residues.

About this clone itself: Other DNA variants within this sample encode the same CDR3. This chain uses TRBV25-1 with TRBJ1-1; D not resolved. V was clipped by 3 bases and J by 0 bases, with 8 bases between them. Looked up from germline, CDR1 is MGHDK and CDR2 is SYGVNS. The CDR3 extends over 14 amino acids. The CDR3 reads CASSDRVMNTEAFF. CDR3 in DNA: TGTGCCAGCAGTGACCGGGTTATGAACACTGAAGCTTTCTTT.

This chain joins TRBV4-3 and TRBJ2-1, with D tentatively TRBD1 (5 bases). V was cut by 1 base and J by 0 bases, with 10 bases left in between. Germline CDR1 LGHNA, CDR2 YSLEER. This CDR3 has 16 residues. The CDR3 DNA follows: TGCGCCAGCAGCCAAGTTGCTAGGGGCTCCTACAATGAGCAGTTCTTC. Translated, it gives CASSQVARGSYNEQFF.

This chain connects TRBV24-1 to TRBJ2-7; 10 bases are a match to TRBD2. Per the germline V gene, CDR1 is KGHDR and CDR2 is SFDVKD. With 0 bases clipped from V and 3 bases from J, the junction kept 4 bases outside the gene matches. The CDR3 spans 16 residues. CDR3 coding DNA: TGTGCCACCAGTGATTTGTCCAGCGGGGGGGTCTACGAGCAGTACTTC. It yields the protein CATSDLSSGGVYEQYF.

This clone was seen only a few times. The chain recombines TRBV29-1 with TRBJ2-1; D may be TRBD1 (5 bases). Germline assignment: CDR1 SQVTM and CDR2 ANQGSEA. CDR3 length equals 10 residues. Trimming removed 7 bases at V and 12 bases at J, with 13 bases between. The CDR3 reads CSAGHNGQFF. The DNA of the CDR3 is TGCAGCGCCGGACACAACGGGCAGTTCTTC.

This rearrangement joins TRBV15 to TRBJ2-3, with TRBD2 matching over 11 bases. V lost 3 bases to trimming and J lost 4 bases; unmatched junction nucleotides: 12. Germline lookup yields CDR1 LNHNV and CDR2 YYDKDF (reference sequence). The CDR3 has 18 residues. Written as DNA, the CDR3 is TGTGCCACCAGCAGGTCCGGGACTAGCGGAGAAGGGGCAGATACGCAGTATTTT. Translated, it gives CATSRSGTSGEGADTQYF.

On this clone: Mismatch with germline at one junction end may stem from a read error. The chain is built from TRBV5-5 and TRBJ2-3, with D tentatively TRBD1 (6 bases). The CDR3 covers 11 residues. Germline-derived CDR1 and CDR2 are SGHKS and YYEKEE (reference sequence). DNA of the CDR3: TGTGCCAGCAGCTTGGACACGGGACAATCGTTT. Amino acid sequence: CASSLDTGQSF. Full variable domain (remainder filled in from reference TRBV5-5 and TRBJ2-3): DAGVTQSPTHLIKTRGQQVTLRCSPISGHKSVSWYQQVLGQGPQFIFQYYEKEERGRGNFPDRFSARQFPNYSSELNVNALLLGDSALYLCASSLDTGQSFGPGTRLTVL.

The CDR3 DNA sequence: TGTGCCAGCAGCTTAGTAGGGGACACCGGGGAGCTGTTTTTT. This codes for CASSLVGDTGELFF. The chain combines TRBV7-9 with TRBJ2-2; maybe TRBD1 (5 bases). Germline-derived CDR1 and CDR2 are SEHNR and FQNEAQ (reference sequence). Trimming took 1 base from V and 3 from J, leaving 6 bases between them. CDR3 length equals 14 residues.

The chain carries TRBV10-3 and TRBJ2-3, with TRBD2 matching over 7 bases. V trimming: 7 bases; J trimming: 2 bases; junction bases outside the gene matches: 9. This CDR3 spans 15 amino acids. Germline V gene sequence: CDR1 ENHRY, CDR2 SYGVKD. The DNA for the CDR3 is TGTGCCATCATGGGGGGGAGGTCTTTCACAGATACGCAGTATTTT. Translation: CAIMGGRSFTDTQYF.

This clone was found once. The sample has other DNA sequences that encode this CDR3 too. The chain uses TRBV7-9 and TRBJ2-7; 12 bases match TRBD1. V lost 1 base, J lost 6 bases, and 1 base stayed unmatched. Germline V gene data show CDR1 as SEHNR and CDR2 as FQNEAQ (reference sequence). This CDR3 comprises 14 residues. The CDR3 DNA reads as TGTGCCAGCAGCTTAGGGGGACAGGGGGCCGAGCAGTACTTC. Translated, it gives CASSLGGQGAEQYF.